A single sample gave rise to the 9 T cell receptor beta chains below, sequenced in a study of blood T cell repertoires in COVID-19. The data were produced by immunoSEQ multiplex PCR, yet TCRdb's version contains in-frame clones alone and is incomplete. The table shows 210,000 or so clones, with 90% occurring only once. Sequencing was done on a sample of peripheral blood. Receptor source: a man in his fifties or sixties with acute or convalescent COVID-19.

This sequence joins TRBV27 and TRBJ2-1; TRBD2 matches at 7 bases. The CDR3 is 17 amino acids. The germline gives CDR1 MNHEY, CDR2 SMNVEV (reference sequence). With V trimmed by 8 bases and J by 1 base, 14 bases remained unmatched. The CDR3 spells CASGPSLTSASYNEQFF. Written as DNA, the CDR3 is TGTGCCAGCGGTCCCAGCCTAACTAGCGCTTCCTACAATGAGCAGTTCTTC.

The chain combines TRBV15 with TRBJ2-7, with D unresolved. The V and J ends lost 1 base and 2 bases respectively, with 12 bases between them. There are 15 residues in the CDR3. Germline V lookup: CDR1 LNHNV, CDR2 YYDKDF (reference sequence). CDR3 sequence: CATSRVRDAPYEQYF. CDR3 in DNA: TGTGCCACCAGCAGAGTAAGAGATGCCCCCTACGAGCAGTACTTC.

The chain links TRBV7-2 to TRBJ2-4; possibly TRBD2 for D (5 bases). Trimming removed 0 bases at V and 4 bases at J, with 13 bases between. This CDR3 contains 16 residues. Per the germline V gene, CDR1 is SGHTA and CDR2 is FQGNSA. CDR3 residues: CASSLAWGSGKNIQYF. Written as DNA, the CDR3 is TGTGCCAGCAGCTTAGCCTGGGGTTCGGGGAAAAACATTCAGTACTTC.

The CDR3 loop reads CASSPNPPGGISGANVLTF. CDR3 bases: TGTGCCAGCAGCCCCAACCCACCGGGGGGTATCTCTGGGGCCAACGTCCTGACTTTC. The chain carries TRBV7-2 and TRBJ2-6, with TRBD2 matching over 7 bases. Germline V CDR1 and CDR2: SGHTA, FQGNSA. The V segment lost 5 bases and the J segment 0 bases; nucleotides outside the gene matches: 13. The CDR3 contains 19 residues.

The gene calls are TRBV19 and TRBJ2-2; D is undetermined. V gave up 7 bases and J gave up 8 bases, with 17 bases separating them. The CDR3 length is 14 residues. Germline-derived CDR1 and CDR2 are LNHDA and SQIVND (reference sequence). This CDR3 reads CASTDQLMEGELFF. The CDR3 region has the DNA TGTGCCAGTACCGACCAGTTGATGGAGGGGGAGCTGTTTTTT.

The V gene is TRBV4-2, the J gene TRBJ1-4, with D possibly being TRBD1 (6 bases). CDR1 and CDR2 (germline): LGHNA, YNFKEQ. This CDR3 has 18 amino acids. Between the trimmed V and J ends, which lost 1 base and 5 bases, there was a span of 20 bases. CDR3 bases: TGTGCCAGCAGCCAAGGAGTACAGGGTCGCGCTCAAAATGAAAAACTGTTTTTT. Translation: CASSQGVQGRAQNEKLFF.

The chain joins TRBV27 to TRBJ1-5, with D possibly matching TRBD1 (5 bases). Germline V gene lookup returns CDR1 MNHEY and CDR2 SMNVEV (reference sequence). This CDR3 contains 16 residues. V lost 5 bases to trimming and J lost 2 bases, with 16 bases between them. The CDR3 loop reads CASSTSGGVGNQPQHF. CDR3 DNA: TGTGCCAGCAGTACGTCAGGAGGGGTAGGCAATCAGCCCCAGCATTTT.

This sequence joins TRBV7-2 and TRBJ2-3; D not certain. This CDR3 has 15 residues. Trimming took 5 bases from V and 3 from J, leaving 15 bases between them. Germline V gene sequence: CDR1 SGHTA, CDR2 FQGNSA. The DNA for the CDR3 is TGTGCCAGCAGCCCACAAACCGACTCTACAGATACGCAGTATTTT. This encodes CASSPQTDSTDTQYF.

A remark on this clone: Other DNA sequences within the sample encode an identical CDR3. The chain carries TRBV7-2 and TRBJ2-5; TRBD1 is a possible D gene (5 bases). Trimming took off 0 bases at V and 4 bases at J, with 9 bases between the two ends. The CDR3 sequence is 14 residues long. Germline-derived CDR1 and CDR2 are SGHTA and FQGNSA. The DNA of the CDR3 is TGTGCCAGCAGCTTAGCGCTAAGGGGAGAGACCCAGTACTTC. Translation gives CASSLALRGETQYF.